The present TCR beta chain was sequenced within a study of blood T cell repertoires in COVID-19. Study-wide context: Collection of acute and convalescent COVID-19 samples took place in the United States, Italy and Spain. PBMCs, B-cell-depleted T cells, or T cells were the source of the cDNA or gDNA that made up the material.

The CDR3 has 15 residues. CDR1 SGDLS and CDR2 YYNGEE come from the germline V gene. V gave up 4 bases and J gave up 7 bases; unmatched junction bases: 8. This table comes from immunoSEQ multiplex PCR, and its TCRdb copy is limited to in-frame clones, with some not included. The sample lists some 38,000 clones, 85% occurring once. The rearrangement uses TRBV9 and TRBJ1-2; 12 positions agree with TRBD1. Sequencing was carried out using peripheral blood. The sequence came from a man aged 50-60 years with active COVID-19. CDR3 sequence (DNA): TGTGCCAGCAGCTCTCGTGGGACAGGGGGCAGTGGCTACACCTTC. Its translation is CASSSRGTGGSGYTF.